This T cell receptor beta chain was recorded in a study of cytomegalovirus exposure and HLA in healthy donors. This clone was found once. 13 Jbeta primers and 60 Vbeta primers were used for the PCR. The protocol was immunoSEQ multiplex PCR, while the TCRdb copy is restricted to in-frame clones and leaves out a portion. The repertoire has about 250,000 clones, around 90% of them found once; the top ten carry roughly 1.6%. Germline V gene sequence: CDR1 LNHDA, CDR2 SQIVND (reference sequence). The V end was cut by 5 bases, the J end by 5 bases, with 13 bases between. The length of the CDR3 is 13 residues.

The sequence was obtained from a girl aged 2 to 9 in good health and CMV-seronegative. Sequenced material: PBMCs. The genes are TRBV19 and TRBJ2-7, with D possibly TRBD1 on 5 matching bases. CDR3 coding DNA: TGTGCCAGTAGTTCCGACAGAGACGACGAGCAGTACTTC. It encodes CASSSDRDDEQYF.